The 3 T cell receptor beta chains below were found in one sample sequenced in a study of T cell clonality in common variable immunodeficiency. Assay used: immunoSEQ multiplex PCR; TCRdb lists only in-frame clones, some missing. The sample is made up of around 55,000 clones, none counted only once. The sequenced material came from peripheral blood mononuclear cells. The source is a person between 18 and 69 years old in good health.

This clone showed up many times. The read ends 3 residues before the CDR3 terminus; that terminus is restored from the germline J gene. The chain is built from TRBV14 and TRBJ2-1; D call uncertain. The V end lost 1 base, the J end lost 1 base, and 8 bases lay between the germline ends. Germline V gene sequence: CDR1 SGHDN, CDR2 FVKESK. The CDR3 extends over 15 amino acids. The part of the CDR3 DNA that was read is TGTGCCAGCAGCCAAGGACAAGGGTCCTACAATGAG. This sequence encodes CASSQGQGSYNE. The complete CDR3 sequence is CASSQGQGSYNEQFF. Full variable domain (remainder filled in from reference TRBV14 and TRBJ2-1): EAGVTQFPSHSVIEKGQTVTLRCDPISGHDNLYWYRRVMGKEIKFLLHFVKESKQDESGMPNNRFLAERTGGTYSTLKVQPAELEDSGVYFCASSQGQGSYNEQFFGPGTRLTVL.

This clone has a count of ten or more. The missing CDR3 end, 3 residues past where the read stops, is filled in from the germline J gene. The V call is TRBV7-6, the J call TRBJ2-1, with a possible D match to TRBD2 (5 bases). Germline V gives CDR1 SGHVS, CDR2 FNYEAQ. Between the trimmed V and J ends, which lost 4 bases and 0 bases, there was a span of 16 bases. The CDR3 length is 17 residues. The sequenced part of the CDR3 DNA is TGTGCCAGCAGCTCGAGCCTGGACTCGGCCTCCTACAATGAG. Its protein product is CASSSSLDSASYNE. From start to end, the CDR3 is CASSSSLDSASYNEQFF.

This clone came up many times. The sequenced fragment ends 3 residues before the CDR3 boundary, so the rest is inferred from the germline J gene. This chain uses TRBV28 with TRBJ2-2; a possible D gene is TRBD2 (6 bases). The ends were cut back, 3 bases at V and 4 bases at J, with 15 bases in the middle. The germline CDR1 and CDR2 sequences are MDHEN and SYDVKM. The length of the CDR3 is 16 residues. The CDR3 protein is CASSLGGVRRTGELFF. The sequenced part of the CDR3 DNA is TGTGCCAGCAGTTTGGGCGGGGTGCGACGCACCGGGGAG.